Included here is one TCR beta chain sequence, with context. The antigen remains undetermined. This sample was included in a study of CD8+ T cells in alopecia areata. In the study overall: After 6 to 18 months of tofacitinib, follow-up continued 6 months off drug.

Germline V lookup: CDR1 MGHDK, CDR2 SYGVNS. The CDR3 consists of 11 residues. Trimming cost V 4 bases and J 5 bases, with 5 bases left between them. Extraction of RNA preceded its reverse transcription into cDNA, which served as the sequencing template. Some clones are missing from TCRdb's copy, which holds only in-frame ones; the method was immunoSEQ multiplex PCR. This table holds hundreds of thousands of clones, about two thirds found once. Study results and caveats: Normal skin contains resident alphabeta T cells, and these are also sequenced in scalp samples. Especially in alopecia totalis/universalis, lesional scalp showed greater clonality than normal scalp did.

The rearrangement links TRBV25-1 to TRBJ2-5; D not resolved. Sample: CD4+ T cells sorted from blood, taken at week 0. The sequence was collected from a human donor with alopecia areata. The CDR3 DNA reads TGTGCCAGCAGTGGGTTGGAGACCCAGTACTTC. It specifies CASSGLETQYF.